Listed here are 31 T cell receptor beta chains from one sample, sequenced in a study of blood T cell repertoires in COVID-19. Sequencing was performed with immunoSEQ multiplex PCR; in TCRdb, only in-frame clones are kept and a portion is missing. The table records 100,000 to 120,000 clones, around 84% of them present only once. Sequencing was performed on peripheral blood. These TCRs come from a woman aged 40 to 50 with acute or convalescent COVID-19.

The chain is built from TRBV24-1 and TRBJ2-1; TRBD2 aligns across 11 bases. V dropped 10 bases and J dropped 0; count of bases not matched to a gene: 7. The length of the CDR3 is 16 residues. Germline CDR1 and CDR2: KGHDR and SFDVKD. CDR3 sequence reads: CATQIAGGPSYNEQFF. The CDR3 bases are TGTGCCACTCAGATAGCGGGGGGGCCCTCCTACAATGAGCAGTTCTTC.

The chain is built from TRBV4-3 and TRBJ1-2; 7 positions match TRBD1. From germline, CDR1 is LGHNA and CDR2 YSLEER. The CDR3 contains 16 residues. Trimming took 5 bases from V and 3 from J; bases not matched to a gene: 12. The CDR3 DNA is TGCGCCAGCAGCATCAGAGGAGGAGGGGGCGACTATGGCTACACCTTC. Amino acid sequence: CASSIRGGGGDYGYTF.

This clone was seen only a few times. This chain links TRBV29-1 with TRBJ2-7, with 8 nucleotides matching TRBD2. The junction had 5 bases not matched to a gene; V was cut back by 4 bases and J by 3 bases. CDR1 is SQVTM, CDR2 ANQGSEA, per germline. This CDR3 spans 13 amino acids. The CDR3 sequence: CSVGITSGYEQYF. The CDR3 DNA follows: TGCAGCGTTGGGATAACTAGCGGCTACGAGCAGTACTTC.

The rearrangement uses TRBV27 and TRBJ1-6; tentatively, D is TRBD1 (5 bases). From germline, CDR1 is MNHEY and CDR2 SMNVEV (reference sequence). CDR3 length: 16 amino acids. Trimming shortened V by 3 bases and J by 8 bases, and 17 bases separated the two germline ends. DNA for the CDR3: TGTGCCAGCAGTTTTTGGTTGCAGGGTGTGGATTCACCCCTCCACTTT. As protein: CASSFWLQGVDSPLHF.

The V gene is TRBV6-6, the J gene TRBJ1-5; a weak D match, TRBD1 (5 bases). Trimming stripped 2 bases from V and 1 base from J, with 9 bases between. The germline V gene encodes CDR1 MNHNY and CDR2 SVGAGI (reference sequence). The CDR3 loop spans 15 amino acids. CDR3 in amino acids: CASSYGGGSNQPQHF. DNA for the CDR3: TGTGCCAGCAGTTACGGGGGGGGGAGCAATCAGCCCCAGCATTTT.

The chain is built from TRBV4-1 and TRBJ1-3; D not certain. The germline gives CDR1 MGHRA, CDR2 YSYEKL. CDR3 length: 16 residues. V gave up 0 bases and J gave up 0 bases, with 9 bases separating them. Written as DNA, the CDR3 is TGCGCCAGCAGCCAAGAGGGCAGATACTCTGGAAACACCATATATTTT. Protein product: CASSQEGRYSGNTIYF.

This rearrangement joins TRBV3-1 (or the pseudogene TRBV3-2) to TRBJ1-1; 7 nucleotides line up with TRBD1. V lost 0 bases and J lost 2; bases outside the gene matches: 9. Per germline, CDR1 LGHDT and CDR2 YNNKEL (reference sequence). The CDR3 is 17 amino acids. This CDR3 reads CASSQDGPGQRNTEAFF. The CDR3 DNA is TGTGCCAGCAGCCAAGATGGACCGGGACAGCGAAACACTGAAGCTTTCTTT.

Of note for this clone: Different DNA sequences within this sample yield the same CDR3. V and J are TRBV29-1 and TRBJ1-1; maybe TRBD1 (6 bases). V dropped 4 bases and J dropped 1 base, with 10 bases sitting between them. The CDR3 runs to 13 residues. In germline, CDR1 is SQVTM, CDR2 ANQGSEA. CDR3 sequence: CSVATGTNTEAFF. CDR3 DNA: TGCAGCGTTGCCACAGGGACGAACACTGAAGCTTTCTTT.

J is TRBJ2-3 and V is TRBV10-1; D remains unclear. V dropped 3 bases and J dropped 6 bases, with 10 bases sitting between them. Germline V gene data show CDR1 as WNHNN and CDR2 as SYGVQD (reference sequence). The CDR3 loop spans 13 amino acids. As DNA, the CDR3 is TGCGCCAGCAGTGAACAGCTCTTGGATACGCAGTATTTT. It yields the protein CASSEQLLDTQYF.

CDR3 nucleotide sequence: TGCGCCAGCAGCCCACAGGACCCCGGGGGTTACGAGCAGTACTTC. It encodes CASSPQDPGGYEQYF. V and J are TRBV5-1 and TRBJ2-7; TRBD2 is a possible D gene (6 bases). This CDR3 contains 15 residues. CDR1 is SGHRS, CDR2 YFSETQ, per germline. Trimming left V 4 bases short and J 4 bases short, with 18 bases between.

The CDR3 loop reads CASSFKRGAGEQYF. The CDR3, as DNA: TGTGCCAGCAGCTTCAAGCGGGGAGCGGGAGAGCAGTACTTC. The chain couples TRBV5-4 to TRBJ2-7; 7 nucleotides line up with TRBD2. With 2 bases clipped from V and 7 bases from J, the junction kept 9 bases outside the gene matches. CDR1 and CDR2 (germline): SGHNT, YYREEE (reference sequence). The CDR3 is made up of 14 amino acids.

The rearrangement links TRBV3-1 (or the pseudogene TRBV3-2) to TRBJ1-1; D call uncertain. Germline loops: CDR1 LGHDT, CDR2 YNNKEL (reference sequence). The CDR3 loop spans 13 amino acids. The germline V and J ends were trimmed by 0 bases and 10 bases, with 12 bases remaining between them. This CDR3 reads CASSQDRGLRAFF. The CDR3 region has the DNA TGTGCCAGCAGCCAAGATCGAGGGCTACGAGCTTTCTTT.

The genes are TRBV4-1 and TRBJ1-4; the D gene is possibly TRBD1 (5 bases). V dropped 1 base and J dropped 3 bases, with 9 bases sitting between them. The CDR3 covers 15 residues. Germline V gene sequence: CDR1 MGHRA, CDR2 YSYEKL. The CDR3 sequence is CASSQGGRSNEKLFF. The CDR3 DNA sequence: TGCGCCAGCAGCCAAGGGGGCAGGTCTAATGAAAAACTGTTTTTT.

The rearrangement uses TRBV5-6 and TRBJ2-7, with TRBD2 matching over 7 bases. V shed 4 bases, J shed 0 bases, and the junction held 1 base outside the gene matches. CDR3 length: 13 amino acids. CDR1 and CDR2 (germline): SGHDT, YYEEEE. The CDR3 is CASSRDYSYEQYF. In DNA, the CDR3 is TGTGCCAGCAGCCGGGACTACTCCTACGAGCAGTACTTC. Together with reference TRBV5-6 and TRBJ2-7, the CDR3 gives the full variable domain: DAGVTQSPTHLIKTRGQQVTLRCSPKSGHDTVSWYQQALGQGPQFIFQYYEEEERQRGNFPDRFSGHQFPNYSSELNVNALLLGDSALYLCASSRDYSYEQYFGPGTRLTVT.

The chain uses TRBV4-2 and TRBJ2-6, with D perhaps TRBD2 (5 bases). The length of the CDR3 is 12 residues. V lost 1 base and J 18 bases, leaving 13 bases between the germline ends. Germline CDR1 and CDR2: LGHNA and YNFKEQ. In DNA, the CDR3 is TGTGCCAGCAGCCAAGTGGGTCGGACTTCGACTTTC. Residues: CASSQVGRTSTF.

This sequence joins TRBV12-3 or TRBV12-4 and TRBJ2-2; D gene unclear. The CDR3 spans 11 residues. Trimming stripped 8 bases from V and 4 bases from J, with 5 bases between. The CDR3: CASAGTGELFF. The CDR3 region has the DNA TGTGCCAGCGCCGGCACCGGGGAGCTGTTTTTT.

The chain has TRBV7-9 and TRBJ2-1, with 7 positions matching TRBD2. CDR1 and CDR2 from the germline V gene are SEHNR and FQNEAQ (reference sequence). CDR3 length equals 16 residues. The junction had 7 bases not matched to a gene; V was cut back by 5 bases and J by 0 bases. Here the CDR3 DNA reads TGTGCCAGCAGCCATTCCGGGAGGAGCTCCTACAATGAGCAGTTCTTC. Protein sequence: CASSHSGRSSYNEQFF.

The genes are TRBV19 and TRBJ2-7, with 8 bases fitting TRBD2. V shed 2 bases and J 3 bases; nucleotides not matched to a gene: 6. Per the germline V gene, CDR1 is LNHDA and CDR2 is SQIVND (reference sequence). The CDR3 covers 15 residues. CDR3 coding DNA: TGTGCCAGTAGTATAAGACTAGCGAAAGACTACGAGCAGTACTTC. This translates into CASSIRLAKDYEQYF.

The rearrangement uses TRBV5-1 and TRBJ2-7; D remains unclear. This CDR3 contains 13 residues. The V gene's germline CDR1 is SGHRS and CDR2 YFSETQ. Trimming shortened V by 7 bases and J by 3 bases, and 14 bases separated the two germline ends. Here the CDR3 DNA reads TGCGCCAGCTCCTCAAACAGAAACTACGAGCAGTACTTC. It is translated as CASSSNRNYEQYF.

The chain couples TRBV5-4 to TRBJ1-5; 7 nucleotides agree with TRBD1. CDR1 is SGHNT, CDR2 YYREEE, per germline (reference sequence). CDR3 size: 15 residues. Trimming removed 0 bases from V and 6 bases from J; junction bases left unmatched: 6. CDR3 amino acids: CASSLGPQGTQPQHF. The CDR3 nucleotides read TGTGCCAGCAGCTTGGGGCCACAGGGGACTCAGCCCCAGCATTTT.

There are a few counts of this clone. The gene calls are TRBV5-1 and TRBJ1-5; D is undetermined. The germline V and J ends were trimmed by 4 bases and 4 bases, with 12 bases remaining between them. Germline V gene sequence: CDR1 SGHRS, CDR2 YFSETQ. This CDR3 is 14 amino acids long. CDR3: CASSREGKNQPQHF. The CDR3 DNA is TGCGCCAGCAGCCGCGAGGGAAAGAATCAGCCCCAGCATTTT.

This clone has a handful of counts. Other nucleotide sequences from this sample produce the same CDR3. DNA of the CDR3: TGTGCCAGTAGCACAGGGGTCGAGCAGTACTTC. It translates to CASSTGVEQYF. This chain uses TRBV19 with TRBJ2-7; 7 nucleotides align to TRBD1. The junction had 2 bases not matched to a gene; V was cut back by 6 bases and J by 6 bases. From germline, CDR1 is LNHDA and CDR2 SQIVND (reference sequence). The CDR3 consists of 11 residues.

V usage is TRBV6-2 or TRBV6-3 and J usage is TRBJ2-2, with 8 bases lining up with TRBD2. V lost 2 bases to trimming and J lost 7 bases; unmatched junction nucleotides: 3. The CDR3 has 14 residues. Germline CDR1 is MNHEY and CDR2 is SVGEGT. CDR3 nucleotides: TGTGCCAGCAGTTACATCGCGGGGGGCGGGGAGCTGTTTTTT. Its translation: CASSYIAGGGELFF.

This chain uses TRBV10-2 with TRBJ1-3, with 7 bases identical to TRBD1. This CDR3 is built from 15 residues. V shed 5 bases and J 0 bases; nucleotides not matched to a gene: 4. Looked up from germline, CDR1 is WSHSY and CDR2 is SAAADI. The chain's CDR3 is CASSRQGGSGNTIYF. The DNA for the CDR3 is TGCGCCAGCAGTAGACAGGGCGGCTCTGGAAACACCATATATTTT.

The chain combines TRBV7-2 with TRBJ2-1; D gene ambiguous. Germline CDR1 is SGHTA and CDR2 is FQGNSA. V lost 3 bases, J lost 5 bases, and 11 bases lay in between. The CDR3 spans 14 residues. CDR3 sequence: CASSFIIRNNEQFF. Written as DNA, the CDR3 is TGTGCCAGCAGCTTTATCATCAGGAACAATGAGCAGTTCTTC.

The chain uses TRBV18 and TRBJ1-2; 11 nucleotides match TRBD1. Germline V gene sequence: CDR1 KGHSH, CDR2 LQKENI. CDR3 size: 14 residues. With V trimmed by 3 bases and J by 7 bases, 4 bases remained unmatched. The CDR3 sequence: CASSPDRGRGGYTF. The CDR3 nucleotides are TGTGCCAGCTCACCGGACAGGGGGCGTGGTGGCTACACCTTC.

The rearrangement links TRBV9 to TRBJ2-3, with 11 bases fitting TRBD2. V dropped 0 bases and J dropped 4; count of bases not matched to a gene: 4. Germline assignment: CDR1 SGDLS and CDR2 YYNGEE. This CDR3 has 16 residues. CDR3 in DNA: TGTGCCAGCAGCGTAGTTAGCGGGGGGGAATCAGATACGCAGTATTTT. Translating gives CASSVVSGGESDTQYF.

This clone was observed a handful of times. The rearrangement uses TRBV7-9 and TRBJ2-2, with D tentatively TRBD2 (6 bases). This CDR3 is 14 amino acids long. Germline V CDR1 and CDR2: SEHNR, FQNEAQ (reference sequence). Trimming took 3 bases from V and 1 from J, leaving 6 bases between them. CDR3 region: CASSLGGNTGELFF. CDR3 bases: TGTGCCAGCAGCTTGGGGGGGAACACCGGGGAGCTGTTTTTT.

The chain links TRBV19 to TRBJ2-5; 7 nucleotides line up with TRBD1. This CDR3 is 14 amino acids long. Looked up from germline, CDR1 is LNHDA and CDR2 is SQIVND (reference sequence). Trimming at V came to 3 bases and at J to 10 bases, leaving 11 bases not matched to a gene. The CDR3 DNA follows: TGTGCCAGTAGTATCGGCCGGCAGGGGGTAGGCCAGTACTTC. Its translation is CASSIGRQGVGQYF.

This clone was found a few times. V usage is TRBV6-4 and J usage is TRBJ2-2; no definite D call. Per germline, CDR1 MRHNA and CDR2 SNTAGT. The CDR3 loop spans 14 amino acids. Trimming pared 0 bases from V and 3 bases from J, leaving 5 bases between. The CDR3 region is CASSDSLDTGELFF. CDR3 coding DNA: TGTGCCAGCAGTGACTCCCTAGACACCGGGGAGCTGTTTTTT.

The J gene is TRBJ2-7, the V gene TRBV2; TRBD2 aligns across 7 bases. CDR3 length: 16 residues. CDR1 and CDR2 from the germline V gene are SNHLY and FYNNEI. The J segment lost 3 bases and the V segment lost 2 bases, leaving 10 bases of the junction unmatched. This CDR3 reads CASSEMRGTAFYEQYF. The CDR3 DNA reads TGTGCCAGCAGTGAAATGCGGGGGACCGCCTTCTACGAGCAGTACTTC.